This T cell receptor (beta chain) was captured in a study of blood T cells in healthy people across ages. In the study overall: Capture by template switching was about one barcoded beta molecule per two T cells.

It was with a sample-barcoded 5' primer and a J-beta primer mix that a second PCR of roughly 7 to 12 cycles was run. Each CDR3 protein gets one entry after TCRdb re-called the 5' RACE reads with MiXCR. The data show 730,000 or so distinct CDR3 sequences, roughly 45% seen once. Looked up from germline, CDR1 is SGDLS and CDR2 is YYNGEE. The CDR3 totals 17 residues. The ends were cut back, 0 bases at V and 0 bases at J, with 10 bases in the middle. The V gene is TRBV9, the J gene TRBJ1-6; tentative D call: TRBD1 (6 bases). Specimen: blood. This TCR was recovered from a woman aged 55-75 years in good health. The CDR3 loop is CASSVEEGGSYNSPLHF. The CDR3 DNA reads TGTGCCAGCAGCGTAGAGGAAGGGGGCTCCTATAATTCACCCCTCCACTTT.